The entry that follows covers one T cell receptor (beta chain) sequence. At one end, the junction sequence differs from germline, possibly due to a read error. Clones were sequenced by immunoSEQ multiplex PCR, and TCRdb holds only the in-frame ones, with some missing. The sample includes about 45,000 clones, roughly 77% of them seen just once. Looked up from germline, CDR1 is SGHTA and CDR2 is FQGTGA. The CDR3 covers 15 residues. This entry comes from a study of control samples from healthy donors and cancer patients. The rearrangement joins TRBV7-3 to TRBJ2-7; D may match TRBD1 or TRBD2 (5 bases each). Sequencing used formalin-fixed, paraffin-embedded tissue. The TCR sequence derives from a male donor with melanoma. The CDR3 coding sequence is TGTGCCAGCAGCATAACGGGGACGGGAAACTACGAGCAGTACTTC. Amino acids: CASSITGTGNYEQYF. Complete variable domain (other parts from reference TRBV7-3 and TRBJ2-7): GAGVSQTPSNKVTEKGKYVELRCDPISGHTALYWYRQSLGQGPEFLIYFQGTGAADDSGLPNDRFFAVRPEGSVSTLKIQRTERGDSAVYLCASSITGTGNYEQYFGPGTRLTVT.